These 23 T cell receptor beta chains were all obtained from the same sample, sequenced in a study of blood T cells in healthy people across ages. A sample-barcoded 5' primer and a J-beta primer mix were used in a second PCR of roughly 6 to 11 cycles. In TCRdb, the 5' RACE reads were re-called with MiXCR into one record per CDR3 protein. Of 540,000 or so distinct CDR3 sequences listed, around half are singletons. The sequencing sample was made of blood. These receptors all stem from an elderly man in good health.

This clonotype was observed a few times. V and J are TRBV9 and TRBJ1-2; a possible D gene is TRBD1 (5 bases). V lost 3 bases and J lost 8, with 17 bases in between. Germline CDR1 SGDLS, CDR2 YYNGEE. The CDR3 covers 14 residues. CDR3 coding DNA: TGTGCCAGCAGCGGCGGGACGGCCTTATGGGGCTACACCTTC. It codes for CASSGGTALWGYTF.

The rearrangement uses TRBV29-1 and TRBJ2-7, with 9 bases fitting TRBD1. The CDR3 extends over 14 amino acids. The J segment lost 0 bases and the V segment lost 5 bases, leaving 5 bases of the junction unmatched. CDR1 is SQVTM and CDR2 is ANQGSEA in the germline V gene. CDR3 nucleotides: TGCAGCGTTTTGAGGACAGGGGCCTCCTACGAGCAGTACTTC. This gives the protein CSVLRTGASYEQYF.

The genes are TRBV12-3 or TRBV12-4 and TRBJ2-7; possibly TRBD1 or TRBD2 for D (5 bases each). The CDR3 sequence is 15 residues long. Trimming cost V 5 bases and J 1 base, with 15 bases left between them. The CDR3 coding sequence is TGTGCCAGCAGTAATAGCGCGAGGGGTTCCTACGAGCAGTACTTC. It translates to CASSNSARGSYEQYF.

This clonotype occurred a few times. The chain is built from TRBV9 and TRBJ2-2; D is ambiguous. The CDR3 covers 15 residues. Per the germline V gene, CDR1 is SGDLS and CDR2 is YYNGEE. V was trimmed by 0 bases and J by 3 bases, leaving 9 bases between them. DNA of the CDR3: TGTGCCAGCAGCGTAGATCAAGACTACACCGGGGAGCTGTTTTTT. It specifies CASSVDQDYTGELFF.

In its sample, this clonotype was seen many times. The V gene is TRBV6-6, the J gene TRBJ2-5; D perhaps matches TRBD2 (6 bases). Per germline, CDR1 MNHNY and CDR2 SVGAGI (reference sequence). V was pared by 8 bases and J by 3 bases, with 13 bases between. The CDR3 spans 13 residues. In DNA, the CDR3 is TGTGCCAGCGTTCCCTCGGGGGAAGAGACCCAGTACTTC. Encoded protein: CASVPSGEETQYF.

The rearrangement joins TRBV29-1 to TRBJ2-1, with 7 bases identical to TRBD2. The V gene's germline CDR1 is SQVTM and CDR2 ANQGSEA. The CDR3 contains 14 residues. Germline trimming cut 4 bases from V and 3 bases from J; bases unmatched to any gene: 6. CDR3 protein: CSVGPGGNYNEQFF. The CDR3 DNA follows: TGCAGCGTTGGGCCGGGAGGTAACTACAATGAGCAGTTCTTC.

The chain joins TRBV5-1 to TRBJ1-6, with D possibly TRBD1 on 5 matching bases. This CDR3 comprises 16 residues. The ends were cut back, 1 base at V and 6 bases at J, with 14 bases in the middle. Germline V gene lookup returns CDR1 SGHRS and CDR2 YFSETQ. The CDR3 sequence is CASSLRFGTSNSPLHF. The CDR3 nucleotides read TGCGCCAGCAGCTTGAGATTCGGGACTTCTAATTCACCCCTCCACTTT.

With regard to this clonotype: This sequence may be a read error, since a much larger clone differs from it by one base. V is TRBV6-5 and J is TRBJ2-4; possibly TRBD2 for D (5 bases). Germline V CDR1 and CDR2: MNHEY, SVGAGI. This CDR3 spans 14 amino acids. The CDR3 region has the DNA TGTGCCAGCAGTTTGGTGGGAGCCAAAAGCATTCAGTACTTC. Encoded protein: CASSLVGAKSIQYF.

Written as DNA, the CDR3 is TGCGCCAGCAGCTTCGACCCGGGGGCCTTTTACGAGCAGTACTTC. This encodes CASSFDPGAFYEQYF. The V and J genes are TRBV5-1 and TRBJ2-7, with D perhaps TRBD1 or TRBD2 (6 bases each). This CDR3 region has 15 residues. Trimming took off 2 bases at V and 4 bases at J, with 16 bases between the two ends. The germline CDR1 and CDR2 sequences are SGHRS and YFSETQ.

This clonotype was seen more than once but under ten times. CDR3 nucleotides: TGTGCCATCAGTGAGAGGGACGGCGGGGGTTCACCCCTCCACTTT. Its translation: CAISERDGGGSPLHF. This chain joins TRBV10-3 and TRBJ1-6; D is possibly TRBD1 (5 bases). CDR1 and CDR2 from the germline V gene are ENHRY and SYGVKD. V lost 2 bases to trimming and J lost 9 bases, with 14 bases between them. The CDR3 is 15 residues long.

This clonotype was counted only a few times. The chain uses TRBV6-2 or TRBV6-3 and TRBJ1-1, with 7 bases aligning to TRBD1. This CDR3 comprises 12 residues. Germline CDR1 and CDR2: MNHEY and SVGEGT. Trimming cost V 1 base and J 8 bases; bases outside gene matches: 1. The CDR3: CASSYWTGEAFF. The CDR3 bases are TGTGCCAGCAGTTACTGGACAGGAGAAGCTTTCTTT.

The rearrangement joins TRBV5-1 to TRBJ2-1; 9 bases map to TRBD2. Looked up from germline, CDR1 is SGHRS and CDR2 is YFSETQ. This CDR3 contains 16 residues. With V trimmed by 7 bases and J by 8 bases, 16 bases remained unmatched. The CDR3 reads CASFPRPAGGPHEQFF. In DNA, the CDR3 is TGCGCCAGCTTTCCCCGCCCGGCGGGGGGGCCTCATGAGCAGTTCTTC.

V and J are TRBV29-1 and TRBJ2-5; D not resolved. The V gene's germline CDR1 is SQVTM and CDR2 ANQGSEA. Trimming took 6 bases from V and 3 from J, leaving 11 bases between them. This CDR3 comprises 12 residues. In DNA form, the CDR3 reads TGCAGCGTCCCGTTTAGGGAAGAGACCCAGTACTTC. Amino acids: CSVPFREETQYF.

In its sample, this clonotype was seen a few times. The V call is TRBV5-1, the J call TRBJ2-2; 12 bases map to TRBD2. This CDR3 comprises 16 residues. The germline gives CDR1 SGHRS, CDR2 YFSETQ. Unmatched junction bases numbered 6, after V lost 4 bases and J lost 5 bases. CDR3 bases: TGCGCCAGCAGCAGTGGCGGGACTAGCGGGACCGGGGAGCTGTTTTTT. It yields the protein CASSSGGTSGTGELFF.

The V call is TRBV11-2, the J call TRBJ2-7; D gene uncertain. V lost 5 bases, J lost 0 bases, and 14 bases lay in between. Germline lookup yields CDR1 SGHAT and CDR2 FQNNGV. CDR3 length equals 15 residues. The CDR3 here is CASSRKQESSYEQYF. CDR3 sequence (DNA): TGTGCCAGCAGCCGAAAGCAGGAGAGCTCCTACGAGCAGTACTTC.

V and J are TRBV29-1 and TRBJ2-1; 8 positions match TRBD1. The CDR3 extends over 14 amino acids. Losses at the gene ends were 7 bases for V and 4 bases for J; bases not matched to a gene: 9. Per the germline V gene, CDR1 is SQVTM and CDR2 is ANQGSEA. The CDR3 DNA sequence: TGCAGCGCCTCGGGACAGGAGATATACAATGAGCAGTTCTTC. It specifies CSASGQEIYNEQFF.

The CDR3 DNA is TGTGCCAGCGGGCAGGGGGTAGCGTCCGTCTATGGCTACACCTTC. Protein: CASGQGVASVYGYTF. This chain links TRBV28 with TRBJ1-2; 7 positions agree with TRBD1. There are 15 residues in the CDR3. The trim removed 8 bases at V and 4 bases at J, leaving 13 bases unmatched. Germline CDR1 and CDR2: MDHEN and SYDVKM.

The chain carries TRBV4-3 and TRBJ2-3; 12 bases align to TRBD2. The V gene end was trimmed by 3 bases and the J gene end by 0 bases; junction bases not matched to a gene: 1. This CDR3 comprises 16 residues. Germline values: CDR1 LGHNA, CDR2 YSLEER. CDR3 coding DNA: TGCGCCAGCAGCCACGGACTAGCGGGGAGCACAGATACGCAGTATTTT. It specifies CASSHGLAGSTDTQYF.

CDR3 protein: CASSLVGGVVRETQYF. The DNA of the CDR3 is TGTGCCAGCAGCTTAGTGGGGGGGGTGGTACGCGAGACCCAGTACTTC. The chain has TRBV7-2 and TRBJ2-5, with 7 bases fitting TRBD2. Germline trimming cut 1 base from V and 5 bases from J; bases unmatched to any gene: 10. The CDR3 extends over 16 amino acids. Germline V lookup: CDR1 SGHTA, CDR2 FQGNSA.

J is TRBJ2-7 and V is TRBV7-2; D ambiguous. The CDR3 sequence is 13 residues long. Trimming removed 1 base from V and 2 bases from J, with 6 bases in between. CDR1 is SGHTA, CDR2 FQGNSA, per germline. The CDR3 is CASSLGSPYEQYF. The CDR3 region has the DNA TGTGCCAGCAGCTTAGGCTCACCCTACGAGCAGTACTTC.

The rearrangement links TRBV20-1 to TRBJ2-5, with TRBD2 matching over 7 bases. The J call may be mistaken, given a closer DNA end match to TRBJ2-7. CDR1 is DFQATT, CDR2 SNEGSKA, per germline (reference sequence). The CDR3 covers 18 residues. CDR3 amino acids: CSARDYRDRPGLPNEQYF. CDR3 DNA: TGCAGTGCTAGGGACTACAGAGACCGACCGGGACTACCGAACGAGCAGTACTTC.

This clonotype was detected a few times. DNA for the CDR3: TGTGCCAGCAGCTCCGGAGGCGCCACCTATGGCTACACCTTC. It yields the protein CASSSGGATYGYTF. V gene TRBV7-2 combines with J gene TRBJ1-2; D gene ambiguous. The germline V gene encodes CDR1 SGHTA and CDR2 FQGNSA. The CDR3 runs to 14 residues. Trimming shortened V by 4 bases and J by 4 bases, and 13 bases separated the two germline ends.

This chain's CDR3 is CASSLARSSGFKEQFF. The CDR3 DNA is TGTGCCAGCAGCTTAGCTCGGTCTAGCGGATTCAAGGAGCAGTTCTTC. The V and J genes are TRBV7-6 and TRBJ2-1; 7 bases are a match to TRBD2. The CDR3 has 16 amino acids. Per the germline V gene, CDR1 is SGHVS and CDR2 is FNYEAQ. V lost 0 bases to trimming and J lost 10 bases; unmatched junction nucleotides: 12.